Listed below are T cell receptor beta chains from one sample, sequenced in a study of blood T cell repertoires in COVID-19. Repertoires were generated with immunoSEQ multiplex PCR, while TCRdb's copy carries only in-frame clones and drops some. The table has some 69,000 clones, around nine tenths seen once; the top ten hold roughly 1.3%. The sequenced sample was peripheral blood. The source of these receptors is a man aged 55 to 70 with acute or convalescent COVID-19. CDR3s include the opening cysteine and the closing phenylalanine or tryptophan. D genes are given only for firm matches. Part of the rows lack a size; the others show once, few, many or a class for expanded clones.

v_call	d_call	cdr3_length	j_call	clone_size	cdr3_aa	cdr3_nt
TRBV2	TRBD1	17	TRBJ1-6	-	CASSEKGQGVTHSPLHF	TGTGCCAGCAGTGAAAAGGGACAGGGGGTGACTCATTCACCCCTCCACTTT
TRBV27	-	14	TRBJ1-5	-	CASSLAGGNQPQHF	TGTGCCAGCAGTTTAGCAGGGGGCAATCAGCCCCAGCATTTT
TRBV3-1/TRBV3-2	-	17	TRBJ2-6	-	CASSQDPRGSGANVLTF	TGTGCCAGCAGCCAAGATCCGAGGGGGTCTGGGGCCAACGTCCTGACTTTC
TRBV3-1/TRBV3-2	-	13	TRBJ2-7	-	CASSQGEGYEQYF	TGTGCCAGCAGCCAAGGTGAGGGCTACGAGCAGTACTTC
TRBV12-3/TRBV12-4	-	13	TRBJ1-5	-	CASSPTVGQPQHF	TGTGCCAGCAGTCCGACAGTGGGTCAGCCCCAGCATTTT
TRBV2	-	17	TRBJ1-4	-	CASESPPTQATNEKLFF	TGTGCCAGCGAGTCCCCCCCAACTCAAGCAACTAATGAAAAACTGTTTTTT
TRBV6-5	TRBD2	15	TRBJ2-2	-	CASSRGGAYTGELFF	TGTGCCAGCAGCCGCGGGGGGGCCTACACCGGGGAGCTGTTTTTT
TRBV9	-	15	TRBJ1-5	few	CASSVGQFSNQPQHF	TGTGCCAGCAGCGTAGGACAGTTTAGCAATCAGCCCCAGCATTTT
TRBV19	TRBD2	14	TRBJ2-7	-	CASSTGLGGYEQYF	TGTGCCAGTAGTACGGGACTAGGAGGCTACGAGCAGTACTTC
TRBV5-6	-	12	TRBJ1-2	-	CASSPGGQLYTF	TGTGCCAGCAGCCCCGGCGGGCAGCTGTACACCTTC
TRBV2	TRBD1	13	TRBJ1-2	-	CASSLRGQGGYTF	TGTGCCAGCAGTCTTAGGGGGCAAGGTGGCTACACCTTC
TRBV12-3/TRBV12-4	TRBD1	12	TRBJ1-1	-	CASYYRGPKAFF	TGTGCCAGCTACTACAGGGGGCCAAAAGCTTTCTTT
TRBV7-2	-	15	TRBJ2-7	once	CASSLGAGLAYEQYF	TGTGCCAGCAGCTTAGGGGCAGGGCTAGCCTACGAGCAGTACTTC
TRBV5-6	-	17	TRBJ2-7	-	CASSLAWDGTYSYEQYF	TGTGCCAGCAGCTTGGCTTGGGACGGGACTTATTCCTACGAGCAGTACTTC
TRBV5-1	-	13	TRBJ2-2	-	CASSFKNTGELFF	TGCGCCAGCAGCTTTAAAAACACCGGGGAGCTGTTTTTT
TRBV9	TRBD1	14	TRBJ2-1	-	CASSVASSGGPPFF	TGTGCCAGCAGCGTAGCTTCCTCAGGGGGCCCACCGTTCTTC
TRBV4-1	TRBD1	16	TRBJ2-7	-	CASSPMGTGSSYEQYF	TGCGCCAGCAGCCCTATGGGGACAGGGTCTTCCTACGAGCAGTACTTC
TRBV2	-	13	TRBJ2-7	once	CASSEAWESRQYF	TGTGCCAGCAGTGAAGCATGGGAGAGTAGGCAGTACTTC
TRBV9	-	14	TRBJ1-5	-	CASSVAGGDQPQHF	TGTGCCAGCAGCGTAGCCGGGGGAGATCAGCCCCAGCATTTT
TRBV18	TRBD1	15	TRBJ2-1	-	CASSILRQGRDEQFF	TGTGCCAGCTCAATTCTCCGACAGGGGCGGGATGAGCAGTTCTTC
TRBV9	-	15	TRBJ1-3	-	CASSPRGISGNTIYF	TGTGCCAGCAGCCCCCGGGGGATCAGTGGAAACACCATATATTTT
TRBV18	-	14	TRBJ2-7	-	CASSPDPGGGEQYF	TGTGCCAGCTCACCAGATCCGGGGGGCGGCGAGCAGTACTTC
TRBV2	-	12	TRBJ2-3	-	CASGLVTDTQYF	TGTGCCAGCGGACTTGTCACAGATACGCAGTATTTT
TRBV7-9	TRBD1	14	TRBJ1-4	-	CASSVGTDNEKLFF	TGTGCCAGCAGTGTCGGGACAGATAATGAAAAACTGTTTTTT
TRBV6-5	-	11	TRBJ1-6	-	CASSNNSPLHF	TGTGCCAGCAGCAATAATTCACCCCTCCACTTT
TRBV5-1	-	21	TRBJ1-3	-	CASSITLRSGQRGNMGNTIYF	TGCGCCAGCAGCATAACCCTCCGGAGCGGACAGCGCGGTAACATGGGAAACACCATATATTTT
TRBV18	-	12	TRBJ2-7	-	CASSRVGGEQYF	TGTGCCAGCTCCCGGGTCGGGGGCGAGCAGTACTTC
TRBV5-1	TRBD1	16	TRBJ1-1	once	CASSYNSYRGNTEAFF	TGCGCCAGCAGCTATAACTCATACAGGGGGAATACTGAAGCTTTCTTT
TRBV2	-	14	TRBJ2-2	-	CASSAGLNTGELFF	TGTGCCAGCAGTGCAGGACTAAACACCGGGGAGCTGTTTTTT
TRBV6-5	-	14	TRBJ1-1	-	CAIGGGGANTEAFF	TGTGCCATTGGCGGAGGAGGCGCGAACACTGAAGCTTTCTTT
TRBV9	-	16	TRBJ2-2	-	CASSPHRDLNTGELFF	TGTGCCAGCAGCCCACACAGAGACCTGAACACCGGGGAGCTGTTTTTT
TRBV3-1/TRBV3-2	-	17	TRBJ1-2	-	CASSLKWAGVGGYGYTF	TGTGCCAGCAGCCTCAAATGGGCCGGGGTCGGGGGCTATGGCTACACCTTC
TRBV27	TRBD1	16	TRBJ1-2	-	CASSLTPQGVDYGYTF	TGTGCCAGCAGTTTAACCCCACAGGGGGTGGACTATGGCTACACCTTC
TRBV27	-	13	TRBJ2-1	once	CASSLAVYNEQFF	TGTGCCAGCAGTTTGGCAGTATACAATGAGCAGTTCTTC
TRBV13	TRBD1	15	TRBJ1-2	-	CASSLGGQGDYGYTF	TGTGCCAGCAGCTTAGGGGGACAGGGGGACTATGGCTACACCTTC
TRBV19	-	17	TRBJ1-3	-	CASSAQRDTASGNTIYF	TGTGCCAGTAGTGCGCAACGGGACACGGCCTCTGGAAACACCATATATTTT
TRBV10-3	TRBD2	15	TRBJ2-3	-	CAIGASGGPTDTQYF	TGTGCCATCGGGGCTAGCGGGGGCCCCACAGATACGCAGTATTTT
TRBV5-6	TRBD1	17	TRBJ1-2	-	CASSPGTGGTGFYGYTF	TGTGCCAGCAGCCCCGGGACAGGGGGCACAGGATTCTATGGCTACACCTTC
TRBV11-2	TRBD1	14	TRBJ1-2	once	CASSGQGSSYGYTF	TGTGCCAGCAGCGGACAGGGGTCAAGCTATGGCTACACCTTC
TRBV19	TRBD1	15	TRBJ2-1	-	CASQRSTGDYNEQFF	TGTGCCAGTCAGAGGTCTACAGGGGACTACAATGAGCAGTTCTTC
TRBV12-5	TRBD1	17	TRBJ2-1	-	CASGLGAGTGGLNEQFF	TGTGCTAGTGGTTTGGGTGCCGGGACAGGAGGTCTGAATGAGCAGTTCTTC
TRBV2	TRBD1	13	TRBJ1-1	-	CASIRDRDTEAFF	TGTGCCAGCATTCGGGACAGGGATACTGAAGCTTTCTTT
TRBV19	TRBD1	15	TRBJ1-2	-	CASSIAGQGAYGYTF	TGTGCCAGTAGTATAGCAGGACAGGGGGCCTATGGCTACACCTTC
TRBV5-4	-	13	TRBJ1-3	-	CASSGGYGNTIYF	TGTGCCAGCAGCGGGGGGTACGGAAACACCATATATTTT
TRBV12-3/TRBV12-4	-	12	TRBJ1-2	-	CASSLWPDGYTF	TGTGCCAGCAGTTTATGGCCTGATGGCTACACCTTC
TRBV11-2	-	13	TRBJ1-1	-	CASSLRVNTEAFF	TGTGCCAGCAGCTTGCGGGTGAACACTGAAGCTTTCTTT
TRBV30	-	12	TRBJ1-3	-	CAFAPTRDTIYF	TGTGCCTTCGCCCCGACGCGGGACACCATATATTTT
TRBV29-1	TRBD1	12	TRBJ2-7	-	CSGGQGTYEQYF	TGCAGCGGCGGACAGGGGACCTACGAGCAGTACTTC
TRBV5-8	-	13	TRBJ1-1	-	CASSLAWNTEAFF	TGTGCCAGCAGCTTGGCCTGGAACACTGAAGCTTTCTTT
TRBV29-1	-	15	TRBJ1-4	-	CSVTGSRNFGEKLFF	TGCAGCGTTACAGGGAGCAGGAACTTCGGTGAAAAACTGTTTTTT
TRBV6-5	TRBD1	12	TRBJ1-2	-	CASRGQNYGYTF	TGTGCCAGCAGGGGACAGAACTATGGCTACACCTTC
TRBV3-1/TRBV3-2	-	16	TRBJ1-4	-	CASSQDQVRPNEKLFF	TGTGCCAGCAGCCAAGATCAGGTCCGTCCAAATGAAAAACTGTTTTTT
TRBV5-1	-	13	TRBJ1-6	-	CASSLQSNSPLHF	TGCGCCAGCAGCTTGCAGTCGAATTCACCCCTCCACTTT
TRBV9	TRBD1	14	TRBJ2-2	-	CASSWTGGTGELFF	TGTGCCAGCAGTTGGACAGGGGGTACCGGGGAGCTGTTTTTT
TRBV21-1	-	14	TRBJ2-7	-	CASSEPDRVYEQYF	TGTGCCAGCAGCGAACCGGACAGGGTCTACGAGCAGTACTTC